This T cell receptor beta chain was retrieved from a study of Graves' ophthalmopathy and Graves' hyperthyroidism. The length of the CDR3 is 11 residues. Germline CDR1 reads GTSNPN; CDR2 reads SVGIG (reference sequence). Trimming shortened V by 2 bases and J by 10 bases, and 8 bases separated the two germline ends. Amplification of TCR beta CDR3 regions used RNA transcripts. An initial RT-PCR round employing HTBI primers preceded a second-round multiplex PCR. Via MiXCR, TCRdb re-called the multiplex PCR reads, giving one row per CDR3 protein. The sample lists some 200,000 distinct CDR3 sequences, around 28% seen once, with 9.1% in the top ten.

Sequenced input: peripheral blood. The V and J genes are TRBV30 and TRBJ2-2; unclear D gene. This sequence was found in a man in his fifties or sixties with Graves' ophthalmopathy. As DNA, the CDR3 is TGTGCCTGGAGTTCCCCGGCGGAGCTGTTTTTT. It translates to CAWSSPAELFF. Combining the CDR3 with reference TRBV30 and TRBJ2-2 gives the whole variable domain SQTIHQWPATLVQPVGSPLSLECTVEGTSNPNLYWYRQAAGRGLQLLFYSVGIGQISSEVPQNLSASRPQDRQFILSSKKLLLSDSGFYLCAWSSPAELFFGEGSRLTVL.